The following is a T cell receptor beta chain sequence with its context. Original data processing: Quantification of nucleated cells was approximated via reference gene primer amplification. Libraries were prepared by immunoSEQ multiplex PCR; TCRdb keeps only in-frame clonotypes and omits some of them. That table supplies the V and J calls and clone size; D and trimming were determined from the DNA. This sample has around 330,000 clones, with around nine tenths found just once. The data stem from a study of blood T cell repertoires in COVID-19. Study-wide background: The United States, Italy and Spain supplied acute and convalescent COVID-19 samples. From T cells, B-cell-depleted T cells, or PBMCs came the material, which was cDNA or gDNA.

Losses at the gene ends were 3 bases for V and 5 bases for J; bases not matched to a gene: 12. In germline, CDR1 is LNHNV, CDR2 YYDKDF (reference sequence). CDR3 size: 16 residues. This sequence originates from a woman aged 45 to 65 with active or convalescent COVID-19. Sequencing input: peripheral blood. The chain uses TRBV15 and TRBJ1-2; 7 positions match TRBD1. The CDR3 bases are TGTGCCACCAGCAGGGGGGGACAGTCACAGATGTATGGCTACACCTTC. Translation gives CATSRGGQSQMYGYTF.